The 3 T cell receptor beta chains presented below share a single source sample, sequenced in a study of blood T cell repertoires in COVID-19. Assay used: immunoSEQ multiplex PCR; TCRdb lists only in-frame clones, some missing. The top ten clones hold roughly 1% of a sample with approximately 300,000 clones, nearly 90% of them seen once. Input material: peripheral blood. These receptors all come from a woman in her thirties or forties with COVID-19, enrolled during active disease.

The chain links TRBV6-6 to TRBJ1-6; the match to TRBD1 covers 7 bases. CDR1 and CDR2 from the germline V gene are MNHNY and SVGAGI (reference sequence). V shed 9 bases, J shed 8 bases, and the junction held 4 bases outside the gene matches. This CDR3 spans 12 amino acids. CDR3 sequence (DNA): TGTGCCAGTACCAGGGGGGATTCACCCCTCCACTTT. Translating gives CASTRGDSPLHF.

The rearrangement joins TRBV4-1 to TRBJ1-2, with D uncertain. CDR1 and CDR2 (germline): MGHRA, YSYEKL. The CDR3 extends over 13 amino acids. The V end lost 6 bases, the J end lost 6 bases, and 14 bases lay between the germline ends. The CDR3, as DNA: TGCGCCAGCAGTGTCAGTTGGACTGATGGCTACACCTTC. This encodes CASSVSWTDGYTF.

CDR3 loop: CASSIPLQGREQFF. For the CDR3, the DNA is TGTGCCAGTAGTATACCTCTACAGGGGAGAGAGCAGTTCTTC. This chain joins TRBV19 and TRBJ2-1, with 7 positions matching TRBD1. V lost 2 bases to trimming and J lost 10 bases; unmatched junction nucleotides: 8. The CDR3 has 14 residues. CDR1 and CDR2 from the germline V gene are LNHDA and SQIVND (reference sequence). The full variable domain, completed using reference TRBV19 and TRBJ2-1, is DGGITQSPKYLFRKEGQNVTLSCEQNLNHDAMYWYRQDPGQGLRLIYYSQIVNDFQKGDIAEGYSVSREKKESFPLTVTSAQKNPTAFYLCASSIPLQGREQFFGPGTRLTVL.